The TCR beta chain under discussion was sequenced for a study of control samples from healthy donors and cancer patients. The CDR3 sequence is 14 residues long. Germline-derived CDR1 and CDR2 are SNHLY and FYNNEI. Deletions cut 11 bases from V and 8 bases from J, with 24 bases between. Method: immunoSEQ multiplex PCR; TCRdb's copy keeps in-frame clones and lacks some. The sample lists tens of thousands of clones; about 88% were seen once. This receptor was identified in a man aged 50 or older in good health. The sequenced sample was blood. The genes are TRBV2 and TRBJ1-2, with a tentative D call TRBD1 (5 bases). CDR3 DNA sequence: TGTGCCGGGAAGGCCGGGGGAGGCCCTGGAGGCTACACCTTC. Residues: CAGKAGGGPGGYTF.